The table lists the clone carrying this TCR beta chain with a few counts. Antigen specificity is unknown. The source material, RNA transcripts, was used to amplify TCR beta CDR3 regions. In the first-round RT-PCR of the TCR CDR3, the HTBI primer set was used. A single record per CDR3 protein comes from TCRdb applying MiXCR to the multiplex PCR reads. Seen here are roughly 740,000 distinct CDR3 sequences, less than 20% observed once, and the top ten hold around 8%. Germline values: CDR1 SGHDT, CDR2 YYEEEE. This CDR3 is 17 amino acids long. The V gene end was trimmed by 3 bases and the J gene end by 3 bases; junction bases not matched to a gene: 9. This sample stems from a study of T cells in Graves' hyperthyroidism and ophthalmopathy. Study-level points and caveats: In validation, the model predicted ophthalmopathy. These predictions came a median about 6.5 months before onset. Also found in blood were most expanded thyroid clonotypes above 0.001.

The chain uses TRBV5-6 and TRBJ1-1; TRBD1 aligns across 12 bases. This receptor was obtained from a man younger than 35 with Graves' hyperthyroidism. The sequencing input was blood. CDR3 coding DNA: TGTGCCAGCAGCTCCGGGACAGGGGGCCTTCATGACACTGAAGCTTTCTTT. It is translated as CASSSGTGGLHDTEAFF. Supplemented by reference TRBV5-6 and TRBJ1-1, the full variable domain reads DAGVTQSPTHLIKTRGQQVTLRCSPKSGHDTVSWYQQALGQGPQFIFQYYEEEERQRGNFPDRFSGHQFPNYSSELNVNALLLGDSALYLCASSSGTGGLHDTEAFFGQGTRLTVV.